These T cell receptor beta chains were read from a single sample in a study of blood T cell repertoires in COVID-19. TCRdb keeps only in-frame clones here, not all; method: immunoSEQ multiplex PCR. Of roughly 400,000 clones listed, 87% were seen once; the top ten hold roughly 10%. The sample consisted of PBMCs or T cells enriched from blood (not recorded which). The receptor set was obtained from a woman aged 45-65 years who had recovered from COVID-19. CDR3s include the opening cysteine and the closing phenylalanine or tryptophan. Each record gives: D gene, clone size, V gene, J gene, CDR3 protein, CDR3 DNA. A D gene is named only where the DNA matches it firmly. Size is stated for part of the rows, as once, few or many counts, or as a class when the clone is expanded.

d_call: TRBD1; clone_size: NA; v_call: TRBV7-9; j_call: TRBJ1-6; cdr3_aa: CASQGQGYSPLHF; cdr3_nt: TGTGCCAGCCAAGGACAGGGCTACTCACCCCTCCACTTT
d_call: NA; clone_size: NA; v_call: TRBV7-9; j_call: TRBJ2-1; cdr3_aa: CASSPWDRLDNEQFF; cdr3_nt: TGTGCCAGCAGCCCTTGGGACAGACTAGACAATGAGCAGTTCTTC
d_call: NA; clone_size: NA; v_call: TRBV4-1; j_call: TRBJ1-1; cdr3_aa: CASSQFARSGGRDTEAFF; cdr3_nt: TGCGCCAGCAGCCAATTTGCTAGATCAGGAGGGAGGGACACTGAAGCTTTCTTT
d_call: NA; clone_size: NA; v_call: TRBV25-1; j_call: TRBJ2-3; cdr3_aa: CASSSPKRLTDTQYF; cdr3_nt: TGTGCCAGCAGTAGCCCGAAGCGGCTCACAGATACGCAGTATTTT
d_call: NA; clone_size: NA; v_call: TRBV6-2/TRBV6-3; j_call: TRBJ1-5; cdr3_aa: CASSPRSGQGYSNQPQHF; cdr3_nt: TGTGCCAGCAGTCCCCGCTCAGGGCAAGGGTATAGCAATCAGCCCCAGCATTTT
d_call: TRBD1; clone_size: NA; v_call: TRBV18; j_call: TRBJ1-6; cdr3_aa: CASSTGTDLSPLHF; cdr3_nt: TGTGCCAGCTCGACTGGGACAGACCTTTCACCCCTCCACTTT
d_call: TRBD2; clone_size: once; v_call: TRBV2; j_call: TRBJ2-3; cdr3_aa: CASSEAPSGGHTDTQYF; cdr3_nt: TGTGCCAGCAGTGAAGCGCCTAGCGGGGGCCACACAGATACGCAGTATTTT
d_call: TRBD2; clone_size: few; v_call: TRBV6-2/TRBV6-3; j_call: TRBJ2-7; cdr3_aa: CASSPGTSVDEQYF; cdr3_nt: TGTGCCAGCAGTCCCGGGACTAGCGTCGACGAGCAGTACTTC
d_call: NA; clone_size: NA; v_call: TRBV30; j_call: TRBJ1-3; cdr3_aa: CAWSRLGDSYSGNTIYF; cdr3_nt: TGTGCCTGGAGTCGGTTAGGAGACTCCTACTCTGGAAACACCATATATTTT
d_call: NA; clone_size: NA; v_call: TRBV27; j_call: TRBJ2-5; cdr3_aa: CASSLSFGETQYF; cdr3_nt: TGTGCCAGCAGTTTATCGTTCGGGGAGACCCAGTACTTC
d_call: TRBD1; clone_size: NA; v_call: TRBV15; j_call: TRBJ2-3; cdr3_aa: CATSIQGASTDTQYF; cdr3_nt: TGTGCCACCAGCATACAGGGGGCTAGCACAGATACGCAGTATTTT
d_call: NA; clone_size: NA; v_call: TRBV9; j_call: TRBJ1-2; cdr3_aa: CASSVNNRGQPYGYTF; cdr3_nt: TGTGCCAGCAGCGTTAACAACCGCGGACAGCCCTATGGCTACACCTTC
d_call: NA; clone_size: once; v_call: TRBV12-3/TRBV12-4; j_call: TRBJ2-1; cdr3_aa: CASSRRQDNEQFF; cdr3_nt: TGTGCCAGCAGTCGTAGACAGGACAATGAGCAGTTCTTC
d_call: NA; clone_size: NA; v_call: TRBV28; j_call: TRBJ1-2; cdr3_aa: CASSLGAGTLRGYTF; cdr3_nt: TGTGCCAGCAGTTTGGGGGCAGGGACCTTACGTGGCTACACCTTC
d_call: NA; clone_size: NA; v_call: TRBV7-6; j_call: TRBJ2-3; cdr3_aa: CASSLSWGLPDTQYF; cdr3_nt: TGTGCCAGCAGCTTGTCTTGGGGCCTCCCAGATACGCAGTATTTT
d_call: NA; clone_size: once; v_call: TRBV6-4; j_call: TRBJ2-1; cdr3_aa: CASSPGGGQTYNEQFF; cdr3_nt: TGTGCCAGCAGTCCTGGCGGGGGCCAGACCTACAATGAGCAGTTCTTC
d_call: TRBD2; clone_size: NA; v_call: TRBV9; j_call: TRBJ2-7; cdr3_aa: CASSVSGGSSYEQYF; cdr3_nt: TGTGCCAGCAGCGTTAGCGGGGGGAGCTCCTACGAGCAGTACTTC
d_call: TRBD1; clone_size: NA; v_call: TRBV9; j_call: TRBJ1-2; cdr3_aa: CASSVGTGDGYTF; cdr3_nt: TGTGCCAGCAGCGTCGGGACAGGGGATGGCTACACCTTC
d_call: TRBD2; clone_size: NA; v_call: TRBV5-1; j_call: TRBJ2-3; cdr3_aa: CASTRDSGGIMDTQYF; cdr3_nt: TGCGCCAGCACGCGAGATAGCGGGGGGATCATGGATACGCAGTATTTT
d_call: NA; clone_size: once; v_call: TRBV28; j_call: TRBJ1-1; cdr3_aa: CASHQGRLNTEAFF; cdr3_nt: TGTGCCAGCCATCAGGGCAGATTGAACACTGAAGCTTTCTTT
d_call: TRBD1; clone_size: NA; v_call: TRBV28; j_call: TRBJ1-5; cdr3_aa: CASSPPRQGGQPQHF; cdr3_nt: TGTGCCAGCAGCCCTCCCCGACAGGGCGGTCAGCCCCAGCATTTT
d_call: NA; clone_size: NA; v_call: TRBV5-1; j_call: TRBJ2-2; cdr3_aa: CASKFQGPNTGELFF; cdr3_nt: TGCGCCAGCAAGTTTCAGGGCCCGAACACCGGGGAGCTGTTTTTT
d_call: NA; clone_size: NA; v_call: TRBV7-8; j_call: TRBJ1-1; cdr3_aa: CASSLREGIAEAFF; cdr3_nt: TGTGCCAGCAGCCTCAGGGAAGGTATTGCTGAAGCTTTCTTT
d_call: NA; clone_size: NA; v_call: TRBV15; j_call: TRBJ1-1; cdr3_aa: CATSRDRGYTEAFF; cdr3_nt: TGTGCCACCAGCAGAGATCGGGGTTACACTGAAGCTTTCTTT
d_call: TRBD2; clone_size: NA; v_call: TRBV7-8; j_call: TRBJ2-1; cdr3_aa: CATIPGLVYNEQFF; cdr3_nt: TGTGCCACCATACCGGGACTAGTCTACAATGAGCAGTTCTTC
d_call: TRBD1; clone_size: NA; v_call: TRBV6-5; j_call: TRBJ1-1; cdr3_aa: CASSKNRDRNTEAFF; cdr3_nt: TGTGCCAGCAGTAAAAACCGGGACAGGAACACTGAAGCTTTCTTT
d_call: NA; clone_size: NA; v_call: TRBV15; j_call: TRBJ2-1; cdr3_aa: CATSRDRRGHSSYNEQFF; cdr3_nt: TGTGCCACCAGCAGAGACCGACGAGGACATTCCTCCTACAATGAGCAGTTCTTC
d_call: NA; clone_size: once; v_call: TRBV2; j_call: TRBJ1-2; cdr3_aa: CASSEQGIFYGYTF; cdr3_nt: TGTGCCAGCAGTGAACAGGGGATTTTCTATGGCTACACCTTC
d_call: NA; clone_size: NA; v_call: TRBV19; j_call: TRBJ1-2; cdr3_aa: CASKGLQIYGYTF; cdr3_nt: TGTGCCAGTAAGGGACTGCAGATTTATGGCTACACCTTC
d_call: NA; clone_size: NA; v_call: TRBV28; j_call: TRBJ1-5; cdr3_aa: CASNINTDQPQHF; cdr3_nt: TGTGCCAGCAACATTAACACCGATCAGCCCCAGCATTTT
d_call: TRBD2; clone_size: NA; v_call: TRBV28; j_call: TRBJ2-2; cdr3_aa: CASRSGGDPGELFF; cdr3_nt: TGTGCCAGCAGGAGCGGGGGGGATCCCGGGGAGCTGTTTTTT
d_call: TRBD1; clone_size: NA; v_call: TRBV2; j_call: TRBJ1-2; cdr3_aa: CASSERTGGAAGYTF; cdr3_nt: TGTGCCAGCAGTGAAAGGACAGGGGGGGCTGCTGGCTACACCTTC
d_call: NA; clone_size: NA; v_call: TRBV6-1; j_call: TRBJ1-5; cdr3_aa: CASSESTGYGQPQHF; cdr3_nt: TGTGCCAGCAGTGAATCCACAGGGTATGGTCAGCCCCAGCATTTT
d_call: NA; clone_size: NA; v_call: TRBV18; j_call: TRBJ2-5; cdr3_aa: CASSPNRQETQYF; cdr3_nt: TGTGCCAGCTCACCGAACAGGCAAGAGACCCAGTACTTC
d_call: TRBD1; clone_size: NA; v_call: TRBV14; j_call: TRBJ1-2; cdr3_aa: CASSQVPGQGARGYTF; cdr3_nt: TGTGCCAGCAGCCAAGTCCCGGGACAGGGGGCGCGGGGCTACACCTTC
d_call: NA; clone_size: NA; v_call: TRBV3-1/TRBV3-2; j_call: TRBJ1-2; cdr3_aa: CASSRAAGDYGYTF; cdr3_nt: TGTGCCAGCAGCCGCGCGGCGGGGGACTATGGCTACACCTTC
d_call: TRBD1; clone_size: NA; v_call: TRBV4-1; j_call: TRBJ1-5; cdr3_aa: CASSQDRGVAQPQHF; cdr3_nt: TGCGCCAGCAGCCAAGACAGGGGGGTTGCTCAGCCCCAGCATTTT
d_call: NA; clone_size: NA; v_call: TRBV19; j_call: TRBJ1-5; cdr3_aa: CASTPGERNQPQHF; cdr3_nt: TGTGCCAGTACCCCCGGGGAACGCAATCAGCCCCAGCATTTT
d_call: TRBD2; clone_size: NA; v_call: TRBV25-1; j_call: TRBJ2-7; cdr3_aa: CASTTGGVYEQYF; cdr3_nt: TGTGCCAGCACTACCGGGGGGGTTTACGAGCAGTACTTC
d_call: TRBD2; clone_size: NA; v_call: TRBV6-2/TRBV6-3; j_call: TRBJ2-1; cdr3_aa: CASSLGWSAGITYNEQFF; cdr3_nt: TGTGCCAGCAGTCTAGGGTGGTCAGCGGGGATCACCTACAATGAGCAGTTCTTC
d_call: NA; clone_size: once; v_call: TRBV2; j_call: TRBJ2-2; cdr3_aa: CASSDPLASTGELFF; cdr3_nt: TGTGCCAGCAGTGATCCACTAGCAAGCACCGGGGAGCTGTTTTTT
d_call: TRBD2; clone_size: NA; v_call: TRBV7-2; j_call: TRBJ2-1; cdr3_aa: CASSLSSGGPSSYNEQFF; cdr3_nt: TGTGCCAGCAGCTTATCTAGCGGGGGGCCCAGCTCCTACAATGAGCAGTTCTTC
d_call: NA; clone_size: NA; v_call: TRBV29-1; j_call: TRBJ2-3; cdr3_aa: CSALGQTTDTQYF; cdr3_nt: TGCAGCGCCCTGGGGCAGACCACAGATACGCAGTATTTT
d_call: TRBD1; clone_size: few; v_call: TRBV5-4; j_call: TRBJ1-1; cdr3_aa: CASSLGGTGAGGTEAFF; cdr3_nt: TGTGCCAGCAGCTTGGGTGGGACAGGGGCAGGAGGGACTGAAGCTTTCTTT
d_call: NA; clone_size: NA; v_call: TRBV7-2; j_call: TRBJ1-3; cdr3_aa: CASSLAGPLNGNTIYF; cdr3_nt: TGTGCCAGCAGCTTAGCGGGCCCTCTTAATGGAAACACCATATATTTT
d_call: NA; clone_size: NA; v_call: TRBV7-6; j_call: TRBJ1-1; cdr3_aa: CASSLEPGSEAFF; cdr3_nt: TGTGCCAGCAGCTTAGAGCCAGGGTCTGAAGCTTTCTTT
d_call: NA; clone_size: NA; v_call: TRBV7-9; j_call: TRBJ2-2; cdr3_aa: CASSEARPPRSGELFF; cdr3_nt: TGTGCCAGCAGTGAAGCTCGCCCACCTCGATCCGGGGAGCTGTTTTTT
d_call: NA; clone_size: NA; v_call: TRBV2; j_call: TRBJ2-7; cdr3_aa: CASSEEQAKEQYF; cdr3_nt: TGTGCCAGCAGTGAAGAACAGGCGAAAGAGCAGTACTTC
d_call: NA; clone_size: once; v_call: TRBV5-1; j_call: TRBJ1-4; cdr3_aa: CASSSRATGGEKLFF; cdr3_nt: TGCGCCAGCAGCTCCAGGGCCACGGGGGGTGAAAAACTGTTTTTT
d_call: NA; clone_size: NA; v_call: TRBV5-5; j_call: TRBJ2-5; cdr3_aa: CASSLSLAEETQYF; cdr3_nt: TGTGCCAGCAGCTTGTCCTTGGCCGAAGAGACCCAGTACTTC
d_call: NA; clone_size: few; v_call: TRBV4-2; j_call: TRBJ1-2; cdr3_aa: CASSQVVQGPREGYTF; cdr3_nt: TGTGCCAGCAGCCAAGTGGTTCAGGGTCCTCGCGAAGGCTACACCTTC
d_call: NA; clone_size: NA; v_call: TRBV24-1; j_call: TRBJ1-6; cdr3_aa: CATSAGASSPLHF; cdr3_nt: TGTGCCACCAGTGCAGGGGCTAGTTCACCCCTCCACTTT
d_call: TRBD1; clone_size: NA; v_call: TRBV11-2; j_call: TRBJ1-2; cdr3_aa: CASSLEQGENYGYTF; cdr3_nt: TGTGCCAGCAGCTTAGAACAGGGGGAGAACTATGGCTACACCTTC
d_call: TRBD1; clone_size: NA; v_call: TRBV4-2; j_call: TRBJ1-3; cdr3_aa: CASSQVLTGNGNTIYF; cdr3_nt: TGTGCCAGCAGCCAAGTGTTGACAGGGAATGGAAACACCATATATTTT
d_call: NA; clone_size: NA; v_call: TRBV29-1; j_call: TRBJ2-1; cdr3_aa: CSASGDSNEQFF; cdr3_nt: TGCAGCGCCTCCGGGGATAGCAATGAGCAGTTCTTC